What follows describes a single TCR beta chain. What it binds is unknown. One entry per CDR3 protein results from TCRdb running MiXCR on the reads. The table includes roughly 320,000 distinct CDR3 sequences, over 7.5% detected once. The CDR3 consists of 15 residues. Germline CDR1 LGHNA, CDR2 YSLEER. V lost 1 base and J 0 bases, leaving 7 bases between the germline ends. This specimen belongs to a study of T cell repertoires in cytomegalovirus infection. On the study more broadly: Public TCR beta signatures indicated both CMV infection and matching HLA type.

Study-wide findings and caveats: There were HLA-C-restricted CMV-specific TCR beta clonotypes dominating the ex vivo response.

The specimen sequenced was PBMCs. V is TRBV4-3 and J is TRBJ2-1; D ambiguous. The receptor was derived from a human donor in good health (CMV status not recorded). Some clones in this sample may be carry-over from other donors' samples. The CDR3 bases are TGCGCCAGCAGCCAAGGCGATAGCTCCTACAATGAGCAGTTCTTC. Translating gives CASSQGDSSYNEQFF.